A selection of T cell receptor beta chains follows, all from one sample in a study of PD-1 blockade in classical Hodgkin lymphoma. Only in-frame clones appear in the TCRdb table, and some are missing; sequencing was by immunoSEQ multiplex PCR. The table records roughly 100,000 clones, approximately 89% of them present only once. Sequencing was performed on peripheral blood mononuclear cells (PBMCs), taken before the fourth cycle of nivolumab. These receptor sequences come from a human donor with classical Hodgkin lymphoma. CDR3s include the opening cysteine and the closing phenylalanine or tryptophan. The D gene is left open where the match is weak. The size of a clone is reported for some rows only, either as once, few or many, or as a class for expanded clones.

CDR3 protein	CDR3 DNA	clone size	D gene	CDR3 length	J gene	V gene
CASSFGTEYNTDTQYF	TGTGCCAGCAGCTTCGGGACAGAATACAACACAGATACGCAGTATTTT	once	TRBD1	16	TRBJ2-3	TRBV7-9
CASSITSGGWSSGYTF	TGTGCCAGTAGTATTACTTCGGGAGGGTGGAGCAGTGGCTACACCTTC	.	.	16	TRBJ1-2	TRBV19
CASSLDNQPQHF	TGTGCCAGCAGCTTGGACAATCAGCCCCAGCATTTT	.	.	12	TRBJ1-5	TRBV5-4
CASSRERGPLDLPPLRETQYF	TGCGCCAGCAGCCGCGAGAGGGGTCCTCTGGATCTCCCCCCCTTGAGAGAGACCCAGTACTTC	.	.	21	TRBJ2-5	TRBV5-1
CASSLEISDEQFF	TGTGCCAGCAGCTTAGAGATCTCGGATGAGCAGTTCTTC	.	.	13	TRBJ2-1	TRBV11-2
CASSIGGRNYEQYF	TGTGCCAGTAGTATAGGGGGCAGAAACTACGAGCAGTACTTC	.	.	14	TRBJ2-7	TRBV19
CAWCETGTYEQYF	TGTGCCTGGTGCGAGACAGGGACCTACGAGCAGTACTTC	.	TRBD1	13	TRBJ2-7	TRBV30
CASSSIYNEQFF	TGTGCCAGCAGTTCCATCTACAATGAGCAGTTCTTC	.	.	12	TRBJ2-1	TRBV6-5
CASSELQGWTEAFF	TGCGCCAGCAGTGAGTTACAGGGTTGGACTGAAGCTTTCTTT	.	.	14	TRBJ1-1	TRBV10-2
CASSLAGGTRSGTDTQYF	TGTGCCAGCAGCTTGGCCGGAGGGACAAGGAGTGGCACAGATACGCAGTATTTT	.	.	18	TRBJ2-3	TRBV5-6
CSVTFGNGYTF	TGCAGCGTTACTTTCGGTAATGGCTACACCTTC	.	.	11	TRBJ1-2	TRBV29-1
CASSTGLAANYEQYF	TGTGCCAGCAGCACAGGACTAGCGGCAAACTACGAGCAGTACTTC	.	TRBD2	15	TRBJ2-7	TRBV7-6
CASSLWGGETDTQYF	TGTGCCAGCAGCTTGTGGGGCGGTGAAACAGATACGCAGTATTTT	.	.	15	TRBJ2-3	TRBV27
CASGRFGAGVAYEQYF	TGCGCCAGCGGAAGGTTTGGAGCGGGGGTGGCCTACGAGCAGTACTTC	.	TRBD2	16	TRBJ2-7	TRBV5-1
CASRLERFAYEQYF	TGTGCCAGCCGACTAGAGAGGTTCGCCTACGAGCAGTACTTC	few	.	14	TRBJ2-7	TRBV7-2
CASRSVGERQPQHF	TGTGCCAGCAGGTCCGTAGGGGAGCGTCAGCCCCAGCATTTT	.	.	14	TRBJ1-5	TRBV6-5
CASSPGQGRGTEAFF	TGTGCCAGCTCACCAGGACAGGGGAGAGGCACTGAAGCTTTCTTT	.	TRBD1	15	TRBJ1-1	TRBV18
CAWDEGVEQFF	TGTGCCTGGGACGAGGGGGTCGAGCAGTTCTTC	.	.	11	TRBJ2-1	TRBV30
CASSPRPGTGDEKLFF	TGTGCCAGCTCACCTCGCCCCGGGACAGGGGATGAAAAACTGTTTTTT	.	TRBD1	16	TRBJ1-4	TRBV18
CASSLRTGIMRETQYF	TGTGCCAGCAGTCTCCGGACGGGAATCATGAGGGAGACCCAGTACTTC	.	.	16	TRBJ2-5	TRBV27
CASSLRQGSGYEQYF	TGTGCCAGCAGCCTAAGACAGGGGAGTGGTTACGAGCAGTACTTC	.	TRBD1	15	TRBJ2-7	TRBV5-5
CASSFGGPETQYF	TGTGCCAGCAGCTTTGGGGGACCAGAGACCCAGTACTTC	.	.	13	TRBJ2-5	TRBV7-2
CASGQYRDSNQPQHF	TGTGCCAGTGGGCAATACAGGGATAGCAATCAGCCCCAGCATTTT	.	.	15	TRBJ1-5	TRBV19
CATSRDVSEQYF	TGTGCCACCAGCAGAGACGTATCCGAGCAGTACTTC	.	.	12	TRBJ2-7	TRBV15
CASSLGLAGGLGYEQYF	TGTGCCAGCAGTTTAGGGCTAGCGGGAGGGTTGGGATACGAGCAGTACTTC	once	TRBD2	17	TRBJ2-7	TRBV28
CASSQVIGGSGNTQYF	TGCGCCAGCAGCCAAGTCATCGGCGGGAGCGGGAATACGCAGTATTTT	.	TRBD2	16	TRBJ2-3	TRBV4-3
CASSLGTGVSYEQYF	TGTGCCAGCAGCCTGGGGACAGGAGTTTCCTACGAGCAGTACTTC	.	TRBD1	15	TRBJ2-7	TRBV14
CASSLLDRGGKGNQPQHF	TGTGCCAGCAGCCTCCTCGACAGGGGAGGTAAAGGCAATCAGCCCCAGCATTTT	.	.	18	TRBJ1-5	TRBV12-1
CASSEGLGGMDTIYF	TGTGCCAGCAGTGAAGGATTAGGGGGGATGGACACCATATATTTT	.	.	15	TRBJ1-3	TRBV6-1
CASSLAGGVMNTEAFF	TGTGCCAGCAGCCTAGCAGGAGGGGTAATGAACACTGAAGCTTTCTTT	.	.	16	TRBJ1-1	TRBV7-9
CASSVGGPRKNIQYF	TGTGCCAGCAGCGTCGGGGGGCCAAGGAAAAACATTCAGTACTTC	.	.	15	TRBJ2-4	TRBV7-2
CASSYSALAGANEQYF	TGTGCCAGCAGTTACTCGGCACTAGCGGGAGCCAACGAGCAGTACTTC	.	TRBD2	16	TRBJ2-7	TRBV6-5
CASSYTGTSGSHEQYF	TGTGCCAGCAGTTACACAGGGACTAGCGGGAGCCACGAGCAGTACTTC	.	TRBD2	16	TRBJ2-7	TRBV6-5
CASSPFTSGSSIQETQYF	TGTGCCAGCTCACCATTTACTAGCGGGAGTTCGATCCAAGAGACCCAGTACTTC	.	TRBD2	18	TRBJ2-5	TRBV18
CASSPRTSGGDIIYEQYF	TGTGCCAGCTCACCTAGGACTAGCGGGGGAGATATTATCTACGAGCAGTACTTC	.	TRBD2	18	TRBJ2-7	TRBV18
CASSLGGFNQPQHF	TGTGCCAGCAGCTTAGGGGGTTTCAATCAGCCCCAGCATTTT	.	.	14	TRBJ1-5	TRBV11-2
CASRLRGAGNQPQHF	TGTGCCAGCAGACTAAGAGGGGCAGGCAATCAGCCCCAGCATTTT	few	.	15	TRBJ1-5	TRBV28
CSVEKTGTGEYEQYF	TGCAGCGTTGAAAAAACCGGGACAGGGGAATACGAGCAGTACTTC	few	TRBD1	15	TRBJ2-7	TRBV29-1
CASRLDRGDFQDEQYF	TGTGCCAGCAGACTTGACAGGGGCGACTTCCAGGACGAGCAGTACTTC	.	TRBD1	16	TRBJ2-7	TRBV2
CASSQVSQGASPLHF	TGCGCCAGCAGCCAAGTATCCCAGGGGGCCTCACCCCTCCACTTT	.	TRBD1	15	TRBJ1-6	TRBV4-3
CASRDRTSGSAYNEQFF	TGTGCCAGCAGGGACAGAACTAGCGGGAGTGCTTACAATGAGCAGTTCTTC	.	TRBD2	17	TRBJ2-1	TRBV2
CASRATGATTDTQYF	TGTGCCAGCAGGGCAACAGGCGCTACCACAGATACGCAGTATTTT	.	.	15	TRBJ2-3	TRBV6-1
CAMLGTRSLSEQFF	TGTGCCATGCTAGGGACTAGGAGTCTTTCTGAGCAGTTCTTC	.	TRBD2	14	TRBJ2-1	TRBV2
CASSLVVAAEAFF	TGCGCCAGCAGCTTGGTGGTGGCGGCTGAAGCTTTCTTT	.	.	13	TRBJ1-1	TRBV5-1
CSVAPTRGRRETDTQYF	TGCAGCGTTGCTCCTACAAGGGGGCGGCGGGAGACAGATACGCAGTATTTT	.	.	17	TRBJ2-3	TRBV29-1
CASSLEGARTQYF	TGCGCCAGCAGCTTGGAGGGGGCTAGGACCCAGTACTTC	.	TRBD1	13	TRBJ2-5	TRBV5-1
CARSCRGMSGYTF	TGTGCCAGAAGCTGCAGGGGGATGAGTGGCTACACCTTC	.	TRBD1	13	TRBJ1-2	TRBV5-3
CASSLTVNTEAFF	TGTGCCAGCAGCTTGACAGTGAACACTGAAGCTTTCTTT	.	.	13	TRBJ1-1	TRBV5-5
CASSESGSDEQFF	TGCGCCAGCAGTGAGTCGGGGTCGGATGAGCAGTTCTTC	.	.	13	TRBJ2-1	TRBV10-1
CASRGVSPASSYEQYF	TGTGCCAGCAGGGGGGTGAGTCCTGCGAGCTCCTACGAGCAGTACTTC	.	.	16	TRBJ2-7	TRBV6-6
CASSEGLAGRELFF	TGTGCCAGCAGTGAGGGACTAGCGGGAAGGGAGCTGTTTTTT	.	TRBD2	14	TRBJ2-2	TRBV6-1